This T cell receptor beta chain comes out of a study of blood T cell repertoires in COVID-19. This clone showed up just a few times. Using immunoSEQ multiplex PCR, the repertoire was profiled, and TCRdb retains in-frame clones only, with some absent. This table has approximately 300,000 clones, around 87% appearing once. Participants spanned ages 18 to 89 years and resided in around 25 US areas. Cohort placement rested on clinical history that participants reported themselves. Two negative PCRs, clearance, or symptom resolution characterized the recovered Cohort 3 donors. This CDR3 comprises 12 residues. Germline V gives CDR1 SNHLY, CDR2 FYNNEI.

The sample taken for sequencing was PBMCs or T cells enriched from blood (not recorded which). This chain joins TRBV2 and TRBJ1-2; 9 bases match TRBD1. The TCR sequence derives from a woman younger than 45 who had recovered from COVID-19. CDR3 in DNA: TGTGCGTACGGACAGGGGATCGGGGGCTACACCTTC. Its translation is CAYGQGIGGYTF. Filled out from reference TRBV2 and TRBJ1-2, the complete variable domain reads EPEVTQTPSHQVTQMGQEVILRCVPISNHLYFYWYRQILGQKVEFLVSFYNNEISEKSEIFDDQFSVERPDGSNFTLKIRSTKLEDSAMYFCAYGQGIGGYTFGSGTRLTVV.